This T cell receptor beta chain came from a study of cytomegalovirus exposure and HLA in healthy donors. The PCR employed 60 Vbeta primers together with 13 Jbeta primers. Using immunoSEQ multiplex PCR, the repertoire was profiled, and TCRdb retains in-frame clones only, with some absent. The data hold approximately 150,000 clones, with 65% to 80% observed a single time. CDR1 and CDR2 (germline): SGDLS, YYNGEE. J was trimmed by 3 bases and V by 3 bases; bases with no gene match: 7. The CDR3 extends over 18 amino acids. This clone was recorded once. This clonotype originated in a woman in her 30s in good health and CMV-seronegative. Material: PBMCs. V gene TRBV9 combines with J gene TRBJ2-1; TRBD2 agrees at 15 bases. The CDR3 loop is CASSDRTSGRGVYNEQFF. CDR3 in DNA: TGTGCCAGCAGCGATCGGACTAGCGGGAGGGGGGTCTACAATGAGCAGTTCTTC.